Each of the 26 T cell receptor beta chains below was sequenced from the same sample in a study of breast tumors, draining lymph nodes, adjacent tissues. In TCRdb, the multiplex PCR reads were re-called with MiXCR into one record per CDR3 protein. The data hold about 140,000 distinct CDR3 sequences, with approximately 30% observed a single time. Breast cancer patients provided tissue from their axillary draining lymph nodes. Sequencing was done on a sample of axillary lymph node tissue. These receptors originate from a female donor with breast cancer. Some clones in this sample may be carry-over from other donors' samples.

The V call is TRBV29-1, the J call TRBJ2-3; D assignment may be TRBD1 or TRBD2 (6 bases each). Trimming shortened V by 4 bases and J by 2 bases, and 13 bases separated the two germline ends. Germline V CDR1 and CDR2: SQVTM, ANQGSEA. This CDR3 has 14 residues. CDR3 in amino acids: CSVVPGADTDTQYF. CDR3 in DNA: TGCAGCGTTGTTCCGGGGGCCGACACAGATACGCAGTATTTT.

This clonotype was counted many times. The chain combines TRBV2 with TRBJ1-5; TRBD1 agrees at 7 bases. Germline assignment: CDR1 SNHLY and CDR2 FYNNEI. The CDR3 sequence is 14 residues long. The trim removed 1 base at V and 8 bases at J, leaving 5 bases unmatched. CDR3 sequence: CASSEDRGGEPQHF. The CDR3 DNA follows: TGTGCCAGCAGTGAAGACAGGGGTGGGGAGCCCCAGCATTTT.

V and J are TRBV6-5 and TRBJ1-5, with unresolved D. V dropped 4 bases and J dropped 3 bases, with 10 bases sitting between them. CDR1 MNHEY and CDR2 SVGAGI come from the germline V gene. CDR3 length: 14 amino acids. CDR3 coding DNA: TGTGCCAGCAGTTTCCGAAGATACAATCAGCCCCAGCATTTT. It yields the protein CASSFRRYNQPQHF.

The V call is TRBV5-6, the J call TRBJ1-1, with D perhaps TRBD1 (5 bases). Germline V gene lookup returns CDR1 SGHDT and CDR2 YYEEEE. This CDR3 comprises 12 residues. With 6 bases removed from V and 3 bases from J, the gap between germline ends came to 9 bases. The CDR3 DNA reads TGTGCCAGCACCTCGGGGGACACTGAAGCTTTCTTT. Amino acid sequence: CASTSGDTEAFF.

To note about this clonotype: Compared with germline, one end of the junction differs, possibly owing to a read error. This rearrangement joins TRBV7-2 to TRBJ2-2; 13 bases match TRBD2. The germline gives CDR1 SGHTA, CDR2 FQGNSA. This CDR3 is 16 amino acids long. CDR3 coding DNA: TGTACCAGCAGCTCTGGGACTAGCGGGGCTACCGGGGAGCCGTTTTTT. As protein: CTSSSGTSGATGEPFF.

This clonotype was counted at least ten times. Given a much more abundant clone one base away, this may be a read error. Here the CDR3 DNA reads TGCGCCAGCAGCTTATCCGGGATTACGAGCACCGGGGAGCTGTTTTTT. It translates to CASSLSGITSTGELFF. This sequence joins TRBV5-1 and TRBJ2-2, with D perhaps matching TRBD2 (5 bases). The germline V gene has CDR1 SGHRS and CDR2 YFSETQ. With 2 bases removed from V and 4 bases from J, the gap between germline ends came to 15 bases. The CDR3 runs to 16 residues.

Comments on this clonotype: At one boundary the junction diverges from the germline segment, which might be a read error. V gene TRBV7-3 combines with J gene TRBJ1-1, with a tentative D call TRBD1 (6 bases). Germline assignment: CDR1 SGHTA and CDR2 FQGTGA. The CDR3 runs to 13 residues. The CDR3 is CAGSLGQGMEAFF. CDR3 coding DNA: TGTGCCGGCAGCTTGGGGCAGGGGATGGAAGCTTTCTTT.

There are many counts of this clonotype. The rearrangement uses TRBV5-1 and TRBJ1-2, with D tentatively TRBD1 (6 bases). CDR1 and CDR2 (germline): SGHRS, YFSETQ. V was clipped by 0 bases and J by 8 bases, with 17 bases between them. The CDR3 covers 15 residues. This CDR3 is CASSLAMGTGLGYTF. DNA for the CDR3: TGCGCCAGCAGCTTGGCGATGGGAACAGGGCTCGGCTACACCTTC. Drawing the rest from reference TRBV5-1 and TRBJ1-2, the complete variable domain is KAGVTQTPRYLIKTRGQQVTLSCSPISGHRSVSWYQQTPGQGLQFLFEYFSETQRNKGNFPGRFSGRQFSNSRSEMNVSTLELGDSALYLCASSLAMGTGLGYTFGSGTRLTVV.

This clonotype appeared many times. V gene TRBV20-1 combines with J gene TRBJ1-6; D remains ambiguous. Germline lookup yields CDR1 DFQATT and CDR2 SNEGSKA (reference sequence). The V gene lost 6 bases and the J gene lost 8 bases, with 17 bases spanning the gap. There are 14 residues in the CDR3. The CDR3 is CSAGLGATDSPLHF. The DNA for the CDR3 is TGCAGTGCCGGTTTAGGCGCGACGGATTCACCCCTCCACTTT.

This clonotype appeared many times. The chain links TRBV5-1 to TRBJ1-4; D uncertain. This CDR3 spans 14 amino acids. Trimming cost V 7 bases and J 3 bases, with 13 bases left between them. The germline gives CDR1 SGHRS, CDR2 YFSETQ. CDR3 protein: CASDGAGANEKLFF. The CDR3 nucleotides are TGCGCCAGCGATGGTGCGGGAGCTAATGAAAAACTGTTTTTT.

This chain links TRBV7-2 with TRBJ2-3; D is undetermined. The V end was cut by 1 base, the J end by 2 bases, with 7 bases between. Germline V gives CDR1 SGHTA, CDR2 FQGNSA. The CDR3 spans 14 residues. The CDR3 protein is CASSLGWATDTQYF. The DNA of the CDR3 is TGTGCCAGCAGCTTAGGGTGGGCCACAGATACGCAGTATTTT.

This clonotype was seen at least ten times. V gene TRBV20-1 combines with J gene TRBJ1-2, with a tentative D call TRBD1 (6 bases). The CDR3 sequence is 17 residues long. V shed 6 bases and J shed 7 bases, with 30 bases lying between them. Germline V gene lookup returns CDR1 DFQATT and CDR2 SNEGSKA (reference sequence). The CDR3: CSAGLQVGGQGLGGYTF. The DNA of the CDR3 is TGCAGTGCCGGACTACAGGTCGGGGGCCAAGGTTTGGGTGGCTACACCTTC.

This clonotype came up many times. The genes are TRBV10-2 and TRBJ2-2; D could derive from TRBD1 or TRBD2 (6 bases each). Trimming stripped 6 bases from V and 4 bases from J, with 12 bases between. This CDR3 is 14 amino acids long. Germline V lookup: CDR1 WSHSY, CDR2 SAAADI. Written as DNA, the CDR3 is TGCGCCAGCAGGCTGAAGGGGGGCACCGGGGAGCTGTTTTTT. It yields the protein CASRLKGGTGELFF.

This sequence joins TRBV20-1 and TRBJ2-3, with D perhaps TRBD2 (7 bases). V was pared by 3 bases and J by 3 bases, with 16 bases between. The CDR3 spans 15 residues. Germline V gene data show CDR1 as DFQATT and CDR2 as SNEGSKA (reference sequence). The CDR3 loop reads CSASVTRGGTDTQYF. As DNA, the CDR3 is TGCAGTGCTAGTGTTACGAGGGGGGGGACAGATACGCAGTATTTT.

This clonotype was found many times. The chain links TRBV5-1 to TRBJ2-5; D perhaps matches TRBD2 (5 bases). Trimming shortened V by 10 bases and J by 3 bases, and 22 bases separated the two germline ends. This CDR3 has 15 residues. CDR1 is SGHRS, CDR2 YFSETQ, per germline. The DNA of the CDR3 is TGCGCCTCACCCCCCGAGGGCCCGGCCAAAGAGACCCAGTACTTC. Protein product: CASPPEGPAKETQYF. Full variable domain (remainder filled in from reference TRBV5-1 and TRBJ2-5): KAGVTQTPRYLIKTRGQQVTLSCSPISGHRSVSWYQQTPGQGLQFLFEYFSETQRNKGNFPGRFSGRQFSNSRSEMNVSTLELGDSALYLCASPPEGPAKETQYFGPGTRLLVL.

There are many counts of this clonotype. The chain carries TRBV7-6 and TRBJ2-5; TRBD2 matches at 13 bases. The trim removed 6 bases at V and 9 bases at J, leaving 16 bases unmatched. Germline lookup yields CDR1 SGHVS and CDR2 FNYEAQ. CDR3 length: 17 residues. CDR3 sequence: CASSPTGTSGIWEPQYF. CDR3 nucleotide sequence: TGTGCCAGCAGTCCAACCGGGACTAGCGGGATTTGGGAGCCCCAGTACTTC.

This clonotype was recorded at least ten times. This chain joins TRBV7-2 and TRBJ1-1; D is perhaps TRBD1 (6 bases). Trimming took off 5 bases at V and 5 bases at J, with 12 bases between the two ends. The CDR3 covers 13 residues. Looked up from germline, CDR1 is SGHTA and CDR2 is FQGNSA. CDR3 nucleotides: TGTGCCAGCAGCCTACAGGGTGATACTGAAGCTTTCTTT. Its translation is CASSLQGDTEAFF.

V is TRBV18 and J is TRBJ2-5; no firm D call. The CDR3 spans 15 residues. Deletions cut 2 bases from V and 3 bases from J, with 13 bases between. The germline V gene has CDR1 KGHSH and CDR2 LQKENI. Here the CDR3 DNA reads TGTGCCAGCTCACCAAACGGGCGATCGGAAGAGACCCAGTACTTC. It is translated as CASSPNGRSEETQYF.

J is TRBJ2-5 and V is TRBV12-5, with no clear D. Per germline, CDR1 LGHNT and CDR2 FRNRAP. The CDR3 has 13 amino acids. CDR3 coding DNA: TGTGCCAGCAGTTTGGCGAGCCAAGAGACCCAGTACTTC. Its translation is CASSLASQETQYF. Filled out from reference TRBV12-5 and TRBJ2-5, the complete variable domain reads DARVTQTPRHKVTEMGQEVTMRCQPILGHNTVFWYRQTMMQGLELLAYFRNRAPLDDSGMPKDRFSAEMPDATLATLKIQPSEPRDSAVYFCASSLASQETQYFGPGTRLLVL.

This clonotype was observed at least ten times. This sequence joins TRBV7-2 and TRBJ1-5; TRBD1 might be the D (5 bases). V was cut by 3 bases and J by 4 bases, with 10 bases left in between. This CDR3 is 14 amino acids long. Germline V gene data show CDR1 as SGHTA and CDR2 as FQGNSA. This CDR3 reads CASSFWGRNQPQHF. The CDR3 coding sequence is TGTGCCAGCAGCTTTTGGGGACGGAATCAGCCCCAGCATTTT.

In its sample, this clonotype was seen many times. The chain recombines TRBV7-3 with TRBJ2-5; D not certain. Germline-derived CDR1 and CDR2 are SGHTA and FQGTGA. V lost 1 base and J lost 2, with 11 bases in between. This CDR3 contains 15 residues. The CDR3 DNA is TGTGCCAGCAGCTTAAACGCCGGAAGACAAGAGACCCAGTACTTC. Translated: CASSLNAGRQETQYF.

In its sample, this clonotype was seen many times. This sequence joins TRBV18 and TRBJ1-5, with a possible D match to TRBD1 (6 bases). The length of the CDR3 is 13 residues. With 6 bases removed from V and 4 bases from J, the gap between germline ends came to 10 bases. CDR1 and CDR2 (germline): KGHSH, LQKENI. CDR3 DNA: TGTGCCAGCTCGAAACAGGGTAATCAGCCCCAGCATTTT. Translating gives CASSKQGNQPQHF.

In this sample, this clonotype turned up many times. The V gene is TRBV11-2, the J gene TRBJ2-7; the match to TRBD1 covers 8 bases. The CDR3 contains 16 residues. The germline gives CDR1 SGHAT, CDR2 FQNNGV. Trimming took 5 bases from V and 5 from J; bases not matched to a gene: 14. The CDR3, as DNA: TGTGCCAGCAGCCTATGGGCGGACAGGGTCCCCCACGAGCAGTACTTC. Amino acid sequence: CASSLWADRVPHEQYF.

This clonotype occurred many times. The CDR3 loop reads CASSYWTSSTGELFF. CDR3 DNA: TGTGCCAGCAGCTACTGGACTAGTAGCACCGGGGAGCTGTTTTTT. The rearrangement joins TRBV5-8 to TRBJ2-2; 7 positions agree with TRBD2. Germline V CDR1 and CDR2: SGHTS, YDEGEE. Germline trimming cut 3 bases from V and 4 bases from J; bases unmatched to any gene: 6. The CDR3 spans 15 residues. The whole variable domain, filled in from reference TRBV5-8 and TRBJ2-2, reads EAGVTQSPTHLIKTRGQQATLRCSPISGHTSVYWYQQALGLGLQFLLWYDEGEERNRGNFPPRFSGRQFPNYSSELNVNALELEDSALYLCASSYWTSSTGELFFGEGSRLTVL.

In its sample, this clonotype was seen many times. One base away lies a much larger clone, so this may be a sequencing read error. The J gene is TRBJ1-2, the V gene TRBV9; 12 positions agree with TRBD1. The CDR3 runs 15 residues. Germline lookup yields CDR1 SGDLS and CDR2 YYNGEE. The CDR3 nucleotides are TGTGCCAGCAGCGTAGGGGACAGGGGGCACTATGGCTCCACCTTC. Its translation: CASSVGDRGHYGSTF.

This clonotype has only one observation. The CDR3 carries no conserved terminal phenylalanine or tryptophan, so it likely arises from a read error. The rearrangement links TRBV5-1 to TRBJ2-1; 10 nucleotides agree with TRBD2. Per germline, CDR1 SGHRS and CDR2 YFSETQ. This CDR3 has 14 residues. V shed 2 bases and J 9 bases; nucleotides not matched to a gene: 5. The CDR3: CASSLAGGPVEQFL. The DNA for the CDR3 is TGCGCCAGCAGCTTAGCGGGGGGGCCCGTTGAGCAGTTCCTC.